These 3 T cell receptor beta chains were sequenced from one sample in a study of neurological immune-mediated disorders. TCRdb recomputed calls from the 5' RACE reads with MiXCR, one row per CDR3 protein. The sample shows 25,000 to 30,000 distinct CDR3 sequences, less than 8.5% of them seen only once. Input material: PBMCs. Every receptor here comes from a woman between 50 and 59 years old in good health.

This clonotype was found many times. The chain carries TRBV5-6 and TRBJ2-1, with D unresolved. Trimming took 5 bases from V and 2 from J, leaving 14 bases between them. The CDR3 has 15 residues. Per germline, CDR1 SGHDT and CDR2 YYEEEE. CDR3 in amino acids: CASRSQQPPYNEQFF. CDR3 nucleotides: TGTGCCAGCAGGAGTCAGCAACCTCCCTACAATGAGCAGTTCTTC.

In its sample, this clonotype was seen many times. This chain links TRBV20-1 with TRBJ1-5; no reliable D call. Per the germline V gene, CDR1 is DFQATT and CDR2 is SNEGSKA (reference sequence). With 1 base removed from V and 5 bases from J, the gap between germline ends came to 6 bases. The CDR3 contains 12 residues. As DNA, the CDR3 is TGCAGTGCTAGAGGGGATGATCAGCCCCAGCATTTT. Residues: CSARGDDQPQHF.

This clonotype was seen at least ten times. The chain joins TRBV5-1 to TRBJ2-3; no firm D call. This CDR3 comprises 14 residues. Germline CDR1 reads SGHRS; CDR2 reads YFSETQ. Trimming shortened V by 1 base and J by 3 bases, and 9 bases separated the two germline ends. CDR3 in DNA: TGCGCCAGCAGCTTGTTTTCTGGGACAGATACGCAGTATTTT. Translating gives CASSLFSGTDTQYF.